A selection of T cell receptor beta chains follows, all from one sample in a study of blood T cell repertoires in COVID-19. Libraries were prepared by immunoSEQ multiplex PCR; TCRdb keeps only in-frame clonotypes and omits some of them. The sample contains around 75,000 clones, 84% of which appear only once. The specimen was peripheral blood. The receptor set was obtained from a man in his forties or fifties with COVID-19, enrolled during active disease. CDR3s include the opening cysteine and the closing phenylalanine or tryptophan. D genes are given only for firm matches. Some rows have no size entry. The others give once, few or many, or a class for an expanded clone.

V: TRBV7-3
D: NA
size: NA
J: TRBJ1-2
DNA: TGTGCCAGCAGCCTGGGGCCGCCCTATGGCTACACCTTC
CDR3: CASSLGPPYGYTF

V: TRBV7-6
D: NA
size: NA
J: TRBJ2-2
DNA: TGTGCCAGCAGCTTAGCGGGGGGATACACCGGGGAGCTGTTTTTT
CDR3: CASSLAGGYTGELFF

V: TRBV2
D: NA
size: NA
J: TRBJ2-1
DNA: TGTGCCAGCCGTACGTCACACTTCATTGGACTCAAAATAGGCTACAATGAGCAGTTCTTC
CDR3: CASRTSHFIGLKIGYNEQFF

V: TRBV24-1
D: TRBD1
size: NA
J: TRBJ2-1
DNA: TGTGCCACGGGACAGTACAATGAGCAGTTCTTC
CDR3: CATGQYNEQFF

V: TRBV30
D: NA
size: few
J: TRBJ1-2
DNA: TGTGCCTGGAGTGTACTCAGGTCCTATGGCTACACCTTC
CDR3: CAWSVLRSYGYTF

V: TRBV9
D: TRBD1
size: NA
J: TRBJ1-2
DNA: TGTGCCAGCAGCGGCATCGGACAGGGTAACTATGGCTACACCTTC
CDR3: CASSGIGQGNYGYTF

V: TRBV11-2
D: NA
size: NA
J: TRBJ2-5
DNA: TGTGCCAGCAGCCTAAATTCAGGGGGGGAGACCCAGTACTTC
CDR3: CASSLNSGGETQYF

V: TRBV12-3/TRBV12-4
D: NA
size: once
J: TRBJ2-7
DNA: TGTGCCAGCAGTTTAAGGGGCGAGCAGTACTTC
CDR3: CASSLRGEQYF

V: TRBV5-5
D: NA
size: NA
J: TRBJ1-4
DNA: TGTGCCAGCCGAAGATCGGCAGGGGACGTCCGGGAAAAACTGTTTTTT
CDR3: CASRRSAGDVREKLFF

V: TRBV19
D: TRBD1
size: NA
J: TRBJ1-1
DNA: TGTGCCAGTAATAACAGGGGGATGAACACTGAAGCTTTCTTT
CDR3: CASNNRGMNTEAFF

V: TRBV6-5
D: NA
size: NA
J: TRBJ1-1
DNA: TGTGCCAGCAGTTACTTCCCGAGCGGGGGGGAAGCTTTCTTT
CDR3: CASSYFPSGGEAFF

V: TRBV30
D: NA
size: NA
J: TRBJ1-5
DNA: TGTGCCTGGAGTGACGGGAGGAGCAATCAGCCCCAGCATTTT
CDR3: CAWSDGRSNQPQHF

V: TRBV12-2
D: NA
size: NA
J: TRBJ2-6
DNA: TGTGCAAGTCGCTTTAAGACAGCGTTACCTTCCTCTGGGGCCAACGTCCTGACTTTC
CDR3: CASRFKTALPSSGANVLTF

V: TRBV18
D: NA
size: NA
J: TRBJ1-2
DNA: TGTGCCAGCTCACCAAACAGGGCATATGGCTACACCTTC
CDR3: CASSPNRAYGYTF

V: TRBV19
D: NA
size: NA
J: TRBJ2-1
DNA: TGTGCCAGTAGTTTGACAGCTTACAATGAGCAGTTCTTC
CDR3: CASSLTAYNEQFF

V: TRBV7-3
D: NA
size: NA
J: TRBJ2-2
DNA: TGTGCCAGCAGCTTAGAAATGAGCGGGGAGCTGTTTTTT
CDR3: CASSLEMSGELFF

V: TRBV6-2/TRBV6-3
D: NA
size: NA
J: TRBJ1-2
DNA: TGTGCCAGCAGCGAAAACAGGGTTAGCTACACCTTC
CDR3: CASSENRVSYTF

V: TRBV2
D: NA
size: NA
J: TRBJ2-3
DNA: TGTGCCAGCTCCCCAGTCGGGGGATTCACAGATACGCAGTATTTT
CDR3: CASSPVGGFTDTQYF

V: TRBV11-2
D: TRBD1
size: NA
J: TRBJ1-4
DNA: TGTGCCAGCAGCCTCGGACAGGGACGGGAAAAACTGTTTTTT
CDR3: CASSLGQGREKLFF

V: TRBV30
D: NA
size: NA
J: TRBJ2-2
DNA: TGTGCCACAAGCGGAACCTACACCGGGGAGCTGTTTTTT
CDR3: CATSGTYTGELFF

V: TRBV7-9
D: NA
size: few
J: TRBJ1-5
DNA: TGTGCCAGCAGCTTCGGGGTCAATCAGCCCCAGCATTTT
CDR3: CASSFGVNQPQHF

V: TRBV4-1
D: NA
size: NA
J: TRBJ1-5
DNA: TGCGCCAGCAGCCAAGGCCCTCAGAGCAATCAGCCCCAGCATTTT
CDR3: CASSQGPQSNQPQHF

V: TRBV5-4
D: NA
size: NA
J: TRBJ2-5
DNA: TGTGCCAGCAGCCTCACGACAGCCGAGACCCAGTACTTC
CDR3: CASSLTTAETQYF

V: TRBV6-1
D: NA
size: NA
J: TRBJ2-2
DNA: TGTGCCAGCAGTGAATCCCTAGCCACCGGGGAGCTGTTTTTT
CDR3: CASSESLATGELFF

V: TRBV5-4
D: NA
size: NA
J: TRBJ1-1
DNA: TGTGCCAGCAGCTTCTTAGCAGGGGTTAGCACTGAAGCTTTCTTT
CDR3: CASSFLAGVSTEAFF

V: TRBV4-2
D: TRBD1
size: NA
J: TRBJ2-1
DNA: TGTGCCAGCAGCCAAGATGTTGGGACAGGGCGTCATGATGAGCAGTTCTTC
CDR3: CASSQDVGTGRHDEQFF